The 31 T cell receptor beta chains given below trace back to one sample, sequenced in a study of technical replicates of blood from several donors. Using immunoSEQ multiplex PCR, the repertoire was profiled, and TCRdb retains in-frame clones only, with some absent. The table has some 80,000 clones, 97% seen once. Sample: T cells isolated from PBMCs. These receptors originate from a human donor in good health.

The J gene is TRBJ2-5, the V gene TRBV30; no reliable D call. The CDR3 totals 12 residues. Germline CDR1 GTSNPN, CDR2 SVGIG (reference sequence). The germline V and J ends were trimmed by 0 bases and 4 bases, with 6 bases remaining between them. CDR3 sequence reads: CAWSVQVETQYF. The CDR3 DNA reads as TGTGCCTGGAGTGTGCAGGTAGAGACCCAGTACTTC.

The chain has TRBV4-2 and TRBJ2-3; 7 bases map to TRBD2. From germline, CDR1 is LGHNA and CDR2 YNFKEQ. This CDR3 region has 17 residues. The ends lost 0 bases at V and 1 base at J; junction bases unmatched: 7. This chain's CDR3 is CASSQDPSGTRTDTQYF. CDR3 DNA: TGTGCCAGCAGCCAAGATCCAAGCGGGACCCGCACAGATACGCAGTATTTT.

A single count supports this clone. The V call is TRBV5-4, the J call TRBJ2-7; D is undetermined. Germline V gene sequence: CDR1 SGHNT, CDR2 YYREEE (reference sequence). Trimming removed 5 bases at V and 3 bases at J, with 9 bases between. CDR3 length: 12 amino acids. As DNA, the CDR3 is TGTGCCAGCAGTCAGGAAGACTACGAGCAGTACTTC. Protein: CASSQEDYEQYF.

CDR3 nucleotides: TGTGCCAGCAGCTTAGGTCGGACAGAGAACACTGAAGCTTTCTTT. Translated: CASSLGRTENTEAFF. The rearrangement links TRBV7-6 to TRBJ1-1; D is possibly TRBD1 (6 bases). Germline CDR1 is SGHVS and CDR2 is FNYEAQ. The CDR3 is made up of 15 amino acids. The V and J ends lost 1 base and 1 base respectively, with 10 bases between them.

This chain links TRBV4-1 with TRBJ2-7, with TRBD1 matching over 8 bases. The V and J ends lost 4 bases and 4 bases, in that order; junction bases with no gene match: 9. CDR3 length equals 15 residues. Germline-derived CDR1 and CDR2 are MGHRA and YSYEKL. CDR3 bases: TGCGCCAGCAGCCTGGCCGGGACAGGCTATTACGAGCAGTACTTC. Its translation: CASSLAGTGYYEQYF.

The CDR3 DNA sequence: TGTGCCAGCGCTTCGAGCGGCTACTACGAGCAGTACTTC. Its translation: CASASSGYYEQYF. The chain uses TRBV6-1 and TRBJ2-7, with a tentative D call TRBD2 (5 bases). Per germline, CDR1 MNHNS and CDR2 SASEGT. Trimming stripped 8 bases from V and 3 bases from J, with 14 bases between. The CDR3 has 13 residues.

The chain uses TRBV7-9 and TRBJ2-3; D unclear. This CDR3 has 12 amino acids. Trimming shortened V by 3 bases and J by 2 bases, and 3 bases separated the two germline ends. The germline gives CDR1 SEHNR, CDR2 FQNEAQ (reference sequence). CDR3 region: CASSFNTDTQYF. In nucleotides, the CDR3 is TGTGCCAGCAGCTTCAACACAGATACGCAGTATTTT.

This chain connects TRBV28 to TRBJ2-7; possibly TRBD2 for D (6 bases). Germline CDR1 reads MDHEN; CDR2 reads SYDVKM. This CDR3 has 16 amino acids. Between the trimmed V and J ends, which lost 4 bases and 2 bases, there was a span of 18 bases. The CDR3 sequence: CASSSVWRGRTYEQYF. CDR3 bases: TGTGCCAGCAGTTCCGTCTGGCGGGGACGCACCTACGAGCAGTACTTC.

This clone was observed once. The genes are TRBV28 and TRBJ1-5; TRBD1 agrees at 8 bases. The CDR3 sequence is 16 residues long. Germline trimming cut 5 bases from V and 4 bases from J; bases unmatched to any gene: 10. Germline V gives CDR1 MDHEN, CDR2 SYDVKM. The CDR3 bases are TGTGCCAGCAGTACCCAGGGGGCCCCTTCTAATCAGCCCCAGCATTTT. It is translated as CASSTQGAPSNQPQHF.

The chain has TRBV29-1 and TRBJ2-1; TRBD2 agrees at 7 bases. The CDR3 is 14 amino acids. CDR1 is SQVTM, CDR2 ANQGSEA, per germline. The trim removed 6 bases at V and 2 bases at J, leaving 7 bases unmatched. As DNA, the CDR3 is TGCAGCGTATCCCTAGCGGTAACCTACAATGAGCAGTTCTTC. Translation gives CSVSLAVTYNEQFF.

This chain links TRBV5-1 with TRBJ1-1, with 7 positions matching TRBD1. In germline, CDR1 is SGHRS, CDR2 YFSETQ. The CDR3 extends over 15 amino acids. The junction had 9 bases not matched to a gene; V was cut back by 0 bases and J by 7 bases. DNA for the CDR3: TGCGCCAGCAGCTTGGCCGGGACAGAGACGTTTGAAGCTTTCTTT. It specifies CASSLAGTETFEAFF.

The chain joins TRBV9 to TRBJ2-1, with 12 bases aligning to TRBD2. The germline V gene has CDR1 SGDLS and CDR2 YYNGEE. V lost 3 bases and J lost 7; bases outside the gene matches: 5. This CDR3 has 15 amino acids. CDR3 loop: CASSGLAGEGNEQFF. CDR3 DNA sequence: TGTGCCAGCAGCGGACTAGCGGGAGAGGGGAATGAGCAGTTCTTC.

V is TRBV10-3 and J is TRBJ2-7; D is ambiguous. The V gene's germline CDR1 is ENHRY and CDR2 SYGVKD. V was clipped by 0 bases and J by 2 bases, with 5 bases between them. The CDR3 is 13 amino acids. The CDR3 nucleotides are TGTGCCATCAGTGAGTCTCTAACCTACGAGCAGTACTTC. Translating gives CAISESLTYEQYF.

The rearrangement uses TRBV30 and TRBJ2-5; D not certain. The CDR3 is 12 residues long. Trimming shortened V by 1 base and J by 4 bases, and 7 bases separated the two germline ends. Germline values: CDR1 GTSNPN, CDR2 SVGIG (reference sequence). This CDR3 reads CAWSGSRETQYF. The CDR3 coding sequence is TGTGCCTGGAGTGGAAGCCGAGAGACCCAGTACTTC.

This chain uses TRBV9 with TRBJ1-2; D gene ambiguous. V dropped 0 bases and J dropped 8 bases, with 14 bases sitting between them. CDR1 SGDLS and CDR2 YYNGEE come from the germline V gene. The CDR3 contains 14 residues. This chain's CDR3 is CASSVDSFFWGYTF. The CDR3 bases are TGTGCCAGCAGCGTAGACAGCTTTTTTTGGGGCTACACCTTC.

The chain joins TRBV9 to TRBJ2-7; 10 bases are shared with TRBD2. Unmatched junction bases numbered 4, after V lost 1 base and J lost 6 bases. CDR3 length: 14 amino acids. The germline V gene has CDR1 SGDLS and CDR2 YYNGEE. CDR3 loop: CASSVLAGAGEQYF. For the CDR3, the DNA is TGTGCCAGCAGCGTACTAGCGGGAGCTGGCGAGCAGTACTTC.

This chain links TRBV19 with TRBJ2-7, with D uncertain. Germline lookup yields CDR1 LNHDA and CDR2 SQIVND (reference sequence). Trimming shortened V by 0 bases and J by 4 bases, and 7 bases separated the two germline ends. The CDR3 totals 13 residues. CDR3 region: CASSIDMRYEQYF. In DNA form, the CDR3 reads TGTGCCAGTAGTATAGATATGCGGTACGAGCAGTACTTC.

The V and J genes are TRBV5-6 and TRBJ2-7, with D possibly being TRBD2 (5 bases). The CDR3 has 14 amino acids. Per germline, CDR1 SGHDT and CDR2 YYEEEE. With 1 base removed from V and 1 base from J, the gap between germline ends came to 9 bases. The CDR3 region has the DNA TGTGCCAGCAGCTTGCTTCGGGGTTCCTACGAGCAGTACTTC. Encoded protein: CASSLLRGSYEQYF.

In DNA form, the CDR3 reads TGTGCCATCAGTGAGCGGAAAGGGGGGGCCCAGGAAAAACTGTTTTTT. It yields the protein CAISERKGGAQEKLFF. The chain joins TRBV10-3 to TRBJ1-4, with a tentative D call TRBD1 (6 bases). Germline V gene data show CDR1 as ENHRY and CDR2 as SYGVKD. With 2 bases removed from V and 8 bases from J, the gap between germline ends came to 18 bases. This CDR3 is built from 16 residues.

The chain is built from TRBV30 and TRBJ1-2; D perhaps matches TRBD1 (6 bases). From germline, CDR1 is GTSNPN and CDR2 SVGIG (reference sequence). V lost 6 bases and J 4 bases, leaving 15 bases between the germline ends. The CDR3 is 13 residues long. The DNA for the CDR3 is TGTGCCTGTAACAGGGAGGGGACCTATGGCTACACCTTC. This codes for CACNREGTYGYTF.

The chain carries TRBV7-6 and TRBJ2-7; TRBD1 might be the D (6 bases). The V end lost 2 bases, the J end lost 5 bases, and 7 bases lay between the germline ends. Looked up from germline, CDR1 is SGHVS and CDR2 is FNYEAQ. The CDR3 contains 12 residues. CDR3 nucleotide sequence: TGTGCCAGCAGCTTAAGGGGGAACGAGCAGTACTTC. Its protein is CASSLRGNEQYF.

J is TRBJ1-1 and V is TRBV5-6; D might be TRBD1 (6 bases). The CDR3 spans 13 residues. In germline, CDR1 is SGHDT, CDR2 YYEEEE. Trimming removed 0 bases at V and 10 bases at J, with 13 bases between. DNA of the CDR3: TGTGCCAGCAGCTTGGCCGGGGGGCTGGCAGCTTTCTTT. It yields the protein CASSLAGGLAAFF.

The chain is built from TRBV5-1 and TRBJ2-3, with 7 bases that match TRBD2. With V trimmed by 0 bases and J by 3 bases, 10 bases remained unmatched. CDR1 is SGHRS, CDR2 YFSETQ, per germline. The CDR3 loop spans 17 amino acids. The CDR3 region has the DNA TGCGCCAGCAGCTTGGCGTCACTAGCGAGTCTAACAGATACGCAGTATTTT. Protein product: CASSLASLASLTDTQYF. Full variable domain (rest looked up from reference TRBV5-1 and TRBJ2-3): KAGVTQTPRYLIKTRGQQVTLSCSPISGHRSVSWYQQTPGQGLQFLFEYFSETQRNKGNFPGRFSGRQFSNSRSEMNVSTLELGDSALYLCASSLASLASLTDTQYFGPGTRLTVL.

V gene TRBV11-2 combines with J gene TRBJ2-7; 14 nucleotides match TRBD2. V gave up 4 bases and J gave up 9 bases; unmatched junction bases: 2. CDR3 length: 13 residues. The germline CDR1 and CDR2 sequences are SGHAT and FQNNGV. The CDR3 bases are TGTGCCAGCAGCTGGGGACTAGCGGGAGCGCAGTACTTC. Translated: CASSWGLAGAQYF.

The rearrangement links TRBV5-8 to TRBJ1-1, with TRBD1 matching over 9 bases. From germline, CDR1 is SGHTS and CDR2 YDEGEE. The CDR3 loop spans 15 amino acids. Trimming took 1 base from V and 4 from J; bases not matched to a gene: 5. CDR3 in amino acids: CASSLPTGGLTEAFF. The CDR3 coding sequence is TGTGCCAGCAGCTTGCCAACAGGGGGCCTCACTGAAGCTTTCTTT.

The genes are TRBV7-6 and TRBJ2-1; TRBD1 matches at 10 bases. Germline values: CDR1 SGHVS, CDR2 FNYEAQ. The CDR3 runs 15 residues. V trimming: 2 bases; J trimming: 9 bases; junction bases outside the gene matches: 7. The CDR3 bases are TGTGCCAGCAGCTTAAGGGGACAGGGGACAGCTGAGCAGTTCTTC. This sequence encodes CASSLRGQGTAEQFF.

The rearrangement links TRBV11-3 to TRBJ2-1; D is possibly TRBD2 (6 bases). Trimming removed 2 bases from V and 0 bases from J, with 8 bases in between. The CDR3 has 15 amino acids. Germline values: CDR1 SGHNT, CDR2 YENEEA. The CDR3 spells CASSLSGLSYNEQFF. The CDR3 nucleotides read TGTGCCAGCAGCTTATCGGGACTCTCCTACAATGAGCAGTTCTTC.

The CDR3 is CASSLGGRGYNEQFF. The DNA for the CDR3 is TGTGCCAGCAGCTTAGGGGGGAGGGGGTACAATGAGCAGTTCTTC. The rearrangement uses TRBV7-9 and TRBJ2-1, with a weak D call TRBD2 (7 bases). Germline lookup yields CDR1 SEHNR and CDR2 FQNEAQ (reference sequence). This CDR3 comprises 15 residues. Trimming left V 1 base short and J 4 bases short, with 11 bases between.

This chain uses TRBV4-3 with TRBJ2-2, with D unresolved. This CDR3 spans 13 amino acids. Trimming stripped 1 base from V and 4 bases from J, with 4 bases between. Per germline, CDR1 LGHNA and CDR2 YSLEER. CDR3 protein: CASSQAGTGELFF. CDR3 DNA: TGCGCCAGCAGCCAAGCGGGCACCGGGGAGCTGTTTTTT.

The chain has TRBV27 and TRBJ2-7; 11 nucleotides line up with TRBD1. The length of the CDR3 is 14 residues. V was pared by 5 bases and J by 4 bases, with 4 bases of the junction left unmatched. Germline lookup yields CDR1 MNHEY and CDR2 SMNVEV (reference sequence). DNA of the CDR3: TGTGCCAGCAGTCCGGGACAGGGGGTATACGAGCAGTACTTC. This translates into CASSPGQGVYEQYF.

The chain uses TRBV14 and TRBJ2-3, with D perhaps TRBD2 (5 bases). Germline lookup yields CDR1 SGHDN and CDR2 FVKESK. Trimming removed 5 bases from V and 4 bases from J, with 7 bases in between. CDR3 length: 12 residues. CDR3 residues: CASSEGADTQYF. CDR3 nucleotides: TGTGCCAGCAGCGAGGGAGCAGATACGCAGTATTTT.